Many counts were recorded for the clone carrying this T cell receptor (beta chain). With a duration under 2 months, the hyperthyroidism was newly diagnosed in patients aged 18 to 65. Exclusion criteria comprised uncontrolled infection, other autoimmune disease, pregnancy or lactation. Diagnoses were established using clinical symptoms, serum thyroxine and TRAb, thyroid ultrasound and orbital computed tomography. This entry is derived from a study of T cells in Graves' hyperthyroidism and ophthalmopathy. Germline V lookup: CDR1 DFQATT, CDR2 SNEGSKA (reference sequence). The CDR3 spans 15 residues. V dropped 5 bases and J dropped 8; count of bases not matched to a gene: 9. Amplification of TCR beta CDR3 regions used RNA as the template. HTBI primers drove first-round RT-PCR of the TCR CDR3. TCRdb reprocessed the multiplex PCR reads via MiXCR and lists one record per CDR3 protein. The table shows 700,000 or so distinct CDR3 sequences, with about 17% occurring only once.

The sample was blood. This clonotype was obtained from a man aged 18-30 years with Graves' hyperthyroidism. This chain uses TRBV20-1 with TRBJ2-3; 14 nucleotides agree with TRBD2. CDR3 region: CSARIGTSGSGTQYF. DNA of the CDR3: TGCAGTGCTCGAATCGGGACTAGCGGGAGTGGTACGCAGTATTTT.